The source of this TCR beta chain is a study of immune heterogeneity within non-small cell lung tumors. Per sample, 450 to 600 ng of bulk tumor genomic DNA was the template used. Several biopsies per primary tumor were taken during surgery, spaced as far apart as possible. Their non-small cell lung cancer was newly diagnosed and untreated, and the patients underwent curative surgery. Those donating were patients (newly diagnosed with non-small cell lung cancer) who were having surgery with curative intent. Germline loops: CDR1 SGHVS, CDR2 FNYEAQ. The CDR3 contains 14 residues. V was trimmed by 2 bases and J by 6 bases, leaving 10 bases between them. Multiplex PCR amplified the TCR beta CDR3 region. Its first round ran for around 10 cycles with 32 V and 13 J primers. TCRdb re-analysed the multiplex PCR reads in MiXCR, keeping a single row per CDR3 protein. The table records 9,500 to 13,000 distinct CDR3 sequences, more than 25% of them present only once.

Study-level findings and limits: The high-frequency T-cell receptor beta clonotypes mostly did not match up between individual patients. Local tumor mutational burden and local T-cell repertoire clonality showed a moderate significant correlation, R roughly 0.35. Alongside site-unique high-frequency clones, identical dominant CDR3 beta clonotypes recurred across tumor sites within a patient.

As to this clonotype: As yet, its antigen is unknown. A much larger clone is a single base away; this may be a read error.

The clonotype comes from a woman aged 50 to 65 with non-small cell lung cancer. J is TRBJ2-2 and V is TRBV7-6; TRBD2 is a possible D gene (5 bases). Input material: lung tumor tissue. CDR3 coding DNA: TGTGCCAGCAGCTTAAGGCCGGGATCCGGGGAGCTGTTTTTT. Amino acids: CASSLRPGSGELFF.